The T cell receptor (beta chain) under discussion was sequenced for a study of T cells in Graves' hyperthyroidism and ophthalmopathy. V lost 10 bases and J lost 8; bases outside the gene matches: 16. CDR3 length equals 15 residues. The germline CDR1 and CDR2 sequences are SGHNT and YYREEE (reference sequence). This clonotype was seen only once. RNA transcripts gave rise to amplified TCR beta CDR3 regions. TCR CDR3 underwent first-round RT-PCR with the HTBI primer set. TCRdb independently ran MiXCR on the multiplex PCR reads; one entry per CDR3 protein. The data hold fewer than 650,000 distinct CDR3 sequences, with around 43% observed a single time.

Sequencing was performed on peripheral blood or thyroid tissue (not recorded which). This TCR was recovered from an adult woman with Graves' disease, either hyperthyroidism or ophthalmopathy (not recorded which). This chain uses TRBV5-4 with TRBJ2-2, with 8 bases lining up with TRBD1. CDR3 DNA sequence: TGTGCCGCATCGACAGGGGATGGGATCACTGGGGAGCTGTTTTTT. The encoded protein is CAASTGDGITGELFF.